Shown below are 20 T cell receptor beta chains from a single sample sequenced in a study of T-cell memory formation after mild COVID-19. MiXCR, run by TCRdb on the 5' RACE reads, gives a single entry per CDR3 protein. Altogether some 250,000 distinct CDR3 sequences are present, roughly 18% being singletons, with the ten largest covering 23%. The sequenced sample consisted of PBMCs or a T cell subset sorted from them (not recorded which). All receptors come from a young man who had mild COVID-19 (a few samples of this study predate the infection). Cell type and time point are not known.

The chain recombines TRBV2 with TRBJ1-4; possible D gene TRBD1, 6 bases. Germline V gene lookup returns CDR1 SNHLY and CDR2 FYNNEI. Trimming cost V 2 bases and J 8 bases, with 15 bases left between them. This CDR3 region has 15 residues. For the CDR3, the DNA is TGTGCCAGCAGTGAATCCGAAGCGACAGGAGAAAAACTGTTTTTT. Translation: CASSESEATGEKLFF.

There are a few counts of this clonotype. The chain is built from TRBV7-6 and TRBJ1-1; a possible D gene is TRBD1 (6 bases). Trimming pared 5 bases from V and 0 bases from J, leaving 13 bases between. Germline CDR1 is SGHVS and CDR2 is FNYEAQ. The CDR3 spans 15 residues. CDR3 in amino acids: CASSQPKGVNTEAFF. DNA of the CDR3: TGTGCCAGCAGCCAACCCAAGGGGGTGAACACTGAAGCTTTCTTT.

Only a few counts were recorded for this clonotype. This rearrangement joins TRBV7-8 to TRBJ1-3; D gene ambiguous. Germline CDR1 and CDR2: SGHVS and FQNEAQ. The CDR3 consists of 16 residues. V was trimmed by 1 base and J by 0 bases, leaving 10 bases between them. The CDR3 DNA follows: TGTGCCAGCAGCTTAGAACAGACCATCTCTGGAAACACCATATATTTT. It specifies CASSLEQTISGNTIYF.

The CDR3 region is CASSQDPSGGTGSNEKLFF. For the CDR3, the DNA is TGTGCCAGCAGCCAAGATCCTTCAGGGGGCACGGGATCTAATGAAAAACTGTTTTTT. This rearrangement joins TRBV3-1 to TRBJ1-4, with TRBD1 matching 8 bases. The CDR3 spans 19 residues. The trim removed 0 bases at V and 3 bases at J, leaving 12 bases unmatched. Germline CDR1 is LGHDT and CDR2 is YNNKEL (reference sequence).

The V call is TRBV24-1, the J call TRBJ2-1; TRBD1 matches at 8 bases. V lost 2 bases to trimming and J lost 6 bases; unmatched junction nucleotides: 2. CDR3 length: 14 residues. The germline V gene encodes CDR1 KGHDR and CDR2 SFDVKD. This CDR3 is CATSDSTGGNEQFF. The CDR3 DNA is TGTGCCACCAGTGATTCCACAGGGGGCAATGAGCAGTTCTTC.

As for this clonotype: Here the CDR3 omits its conserved ending phenylalanine or tryptophan, so a read error is the likely source. The chain is built from TRBV4-1 and TRBJ2-2; tentatively, D is TRBD2 (6 bases). The CDR3 extends over 15 amino acids. Looked up from germline, CDR1 is MGHRA and CDR2 is YSYEKL. V lost 6 bases to trimming and J lost 4 bases, with 15 bases between them. The CDR3 coding sequence is TGCGCCAGCAGGCGGGGACCTTCGGGCACCGGGGAGCTGTTTCTT. It yields the protein CASRRGPSGTGELFL.

The chain has TRBV15 and TRBJ1-5; no reliable D call. The CDR3 consists of 15 residues. CDR1 and CDR2 from the germline V gene are LNHNV and YYDKDF (reference sequence). Trimming left V 3 bases short and J 5 bases short, with 14 bases between. The CDR3 sequence: CATSSFGGADQPQHF. Written as DNA, the CDR3 is TGTGCCACCAGCAGTTTTGGCGGAGCAGATCAGCCCCAGCATTTT.

This clonotype showed up many times. The chain carries TRBV7-9 and TRBJ2-2, with unresolved D. This CDR3 is 14 amino acids long. The V gene lost 5 bases and the J gene lost 4 bases, with 11 bases spanning the gap. The germline V gene has CDR1 SEHNR and CDR2 FQNEAQ (reference sequence). In DNA, the CDR3 is TGTGCCAGCAGCCACCGGGTCCCCACCGGGGAGCTGTTTTTT. Amino acid sequence: CASSHRVPTGELFF.

The CDR3 loop is CASSVGRAGGLDETQYF. CDR3 DNA sequence: TGTGCCAGCAGCGTAGGAAGGGCAGGGGGCTTGGATGAGACCCAGTACTTC. The chain combines TRBV9 with TRBJ2-5; TRBD1 aligns across 8 bases. This CDR3 spans 17 amino acids. The V gene's germline CDR1 is SGDLS and CDR2 YYNGEE. V lost 0 bases to trimming and J lost 5 bases; unmatched junction nucleotides: 12.

The chain recombines TRBV12-3 or TRBV12-4 with TRBJ1-2; a weak D match, TRBD1 (5 bases). The CDR3 extends over 14 amino acids. V gave up 1 base and J gave up 4 bases, with 10 bases separating them. This chain's CDR3 is CASSLEAGLYGYTF. CDR3 sequence (DNA): TGTGCCAGCAGTTTAGAAGCAGGGCTCTATGGCTACACCTTC.

The CDR3, as DNA: TGTGCCAGCAGTTACCCGCCTTGGATCCGCTCCTACAATGAGCAGTTCTTC. This translates into CASSYPPWIRSYNEQFF. The V and J genes are TRBV6-2 or TRBV6-3 and TRBJ2-1, with D uncertain. The germline gives CDR1 MNHEY, CDR2 SVGEGT. V lost 2 bases and J 0 bases, leaving 14 bases between the germline ends. CDR3 length: 17 amino acids.

This clonotype has just a few counts. Here the CDR3 reads CASSYLGQSADTQYF. Here the CDR3 DNA reads TGTGCCAGCAGTTACCTAGGACAATCCGCAGATACGCAGTATTTT. The chain employs TRBV6-6 and TRBJ2-3, with D perhaps TRBD1 (5 bases). The germline gives CDR1 MNHNY, CDR2 SVGAGI (reference sequence). The CDR3 totals 15 residues. V was cut by 2 bases and J by 4 bases, with 13 bases left in between.

In its sample, this clonotype was seen a few times. The rearrangement uses TRBV7-9 and TRBJ1-6; the D is unclear. The CDR3 loop spans 14 amino acids. Trimming shortened V by 1 base and J by 7 bases, and 8 bases separated the two germline ends. Germline CDR1 reads SEHNR; CDR2 reads FQNEAQ (reference sequence). CDR3 in amino acids: CASSLGEWNSPLHF. CDR3 nucleotides: TGTGCCAGCAGCTTAGGGGAATGGAATTCACCCCTCCACTTT.

This clonotype appeared a few times. The chain has TRBV12-3 or TRBV12-4 and TRBJ1-2, with a tentative D call TRBD1 (5 bases). CDR3 length: 14 residues. Trimming stripped 1 base from V and 8 bases from J, with 14 bases between. CDR3 in amino acids: CASSLGQGSIGYTF. As DNA, the CDR3 is TGTGCCAGCAGTTTAGGGCAGGGAAGTATCGGCTACACCTTC.

This chain links TRBV6-5 with TRBJ2-2; the match to TRBD1 covers 8 bases. With V trimmed by 6 bases and J by 2 bases, 5 bases remained unmatched. Germline assignment: CDR1 MNHEY and CDR2 SVGAGI. The CDR3 length is 15 residues. The CDR3 loop reads CASSTDRGNTGELFF. The CDR3, as DNA: TGTGCCAGCAGCACCGACAGGGGAAACACCGGGGAGCTGTTTTTT.

Only a few counts were recorded for this clonotype. J is TRBJ2-2 and V is TRBV15; 7 positions agree with TRBD1. Germline trimming cut 0 bases from V and 2 bases from J; bases unmatched to any gene: 3. Germline assignment: CDR1 LNHNV and CDR2 YYDKDF (reference sequence). The CDR3 loop spans 16 amino acids. The CDR3 protein is CATSRETGSNTGELFF. The CDR3 coding sequence is TGTGCCACCAGCAGAGAGACAGGGAGCAACACCGGGGAGCTGTTTTTT.

This clonotype was counted only a few times. The chain links TRBV6-5 to TRBJ1-5, with 9 bases lining up with TRBD1. From germline, CDR1 is MNHEY and CDR2 SVGAGI. The CDR3 sequence is 15 residues long. Trimming removed 5 bases from V and 6 bases from J; junction bases left unmatched: 8. CDR3 bases: TGTGCCAGCAGTGTGGGACAGGGTTTCCGTCAGCCCCAGCATTTT. It encodes CASSVGQGFRQPQHF.

This clonotype was observed a handful of times. J is TRBJ2-7 and V is TRBV3-1; tentative D call: TRBD1 (6 bases). With 1 base removed from V and 0 bases from J, the gap between germline ends came to 10 bases. This CDR3 spans 15 amino acids. Germline V gene data show CDR1 as LGHDT and CDR2 as YNNKEL (reference sequence). CDR3 loop: CASSQALGASYEQYF. The DNA for the CDR3 is TGTGCCAGCAGCCAAGCCTTGGGGGCCTCCTACGAGCAGTACTTC.

V gene TRBV20-1 combines with J gene TRBJ2-7, with D possibly TRBD1 on 5 matching bases. Trimming stripped 1 base from V and 3 bases from J, with 19 bases between. CDR1 is DFQATT, CDR2 SNEGSKA, per germline (reference sequence). The CDR3 is made up of 16 amino acids. The CDR3 bases are TGCAGTGCTAGAGGCTTTGGCAGGGCGGATCTCTACGAGCAGTACTTC. This codes for CSARGFGRADLYEQYF.

This clonotype was counted only a few times. CDR3 protein: CASSYPRDRGDTGELFF. DNA for the CDR3: TGTGCCAGCAGTTACCCGAGGGACAGGGGAGACACCGGGGAGCTGTTTTTT. This chain connects TRBV6-6 to TRBJ2-2; 10 bases are shared with TRBD1. V lost 2 bases to trimming and J lost 3 bases; unmatched junction nucleotides: 6. The CDR3 spans 17 residues. The V gene's germline CDR1 is MNHNY and CDR2 SVGAGI (reference sequence).